Listed below are T cell receptor beta chains from one sample, sequenced in a study of shared clonotypes between healthy human individuals. Produced via immunoSEQ multiplex PCR; TCRdb's table is partial and in-frame only. The data contain 1,400,000 or so clones, approximately 98.5% of them singletons. The sequenced sample was naive CD4+ T cells sorted from blood. The receptor set was obtained from a man aged 25-45 years in good health. The CDR3 runs from the conserved cysteine through the conserved F or W. Fields, in order: J gene, D gene, V gene, clone size, CDR3 DNA, CDR3 protein. The D gene is left open where the match is weak. Size is omitted from some rows. Given values are once, few, many or a class for expanded clones.

TRBJ2-3,.,TRBV25-1,.,TGTGCCAGCAGTGAGCAAATAAGCATCACAGATACGCAGTATTTT,CASSEQISITDTQYF
TRBJ1-4,TRBD1,TRBV2,.,TGTGCCAGCAGTGCCGGGACAGGCCCTAGGGAAAAACTGTTTTTT,CASSAGTGPREKLFF
TRBJ1-1,TRBD1,TRBV28,.,TGTGCCAGCCCGGGACAGGGGGTGGATGAAGCTTTCTTT,CASPGQGVDEAFF
TRBJ2-7,.,TRBV14,once,TGTGCCAGCAGCCAAGGCAGAACCTACGAGCAGTACTTC,CASSQGRTYEQYF
TRBJ2-2,.,TRBV30,.,TGTGCCTGGAGTAAACGATCCTTGGGATTTTCTAACACCGGGGAGCTGTTTTTT,CAWSKRSLGFSNTGELFF
TRBJ2-6,.,TRBV7-9,.,TGTGCCAGCAGCTTACAGGACAGCGGATCTGGGGCCAACGTCCTGACTTTC,CASSLQDSGSGANVLTF
TRBJ2-2,.,TRBV27,.,TGTGCCAGCAGTTTATTGGCAGACGCGTCCGGGGAGCTGTTTTTT,CASSLLADASGELFF
TRBJ2-3,.,TRBV19,.,TGTGCCAGTAGACAACCGGGACACAAGCGAGATACGCAGTATTTT,CASRQPGHKRDTQYF
TRBJ2-1,.,TRBV5-4,once,TGTGCCAGCAGCTCCACAAAATACAATGAGCAGTTCTTC,CASSSTKYNEQFF
TRBJ2-5,.,TRBV7-7,.,TGTGCTAGCAGCTCAAGGGGGTTAGGAGAGACCCAGTACTTC,CASSSRGLGETQYF
TRBJ1-1,.,TRBV5-4,.,TGTGCCAGCAGCTTGGCGGGCACCTACACTGAAGCTTTCTTT,CASSLAGTYTEAFF
TRBJ2-5,TRBD2,TRBV6-1,.,TGTGCCAGCAGTGAAGAATCCTATCCGGGACTAGCGGGGAGACAAGAGACCCAGTACTTC,CASSEESYPGLAGRQETQYF
TRBJ2-7,.,TRBV27,.,TGTGCCAGCAGGGTTGCCGGACTTATCAGCTACGAGCAGTACTTC,CASRVAGLISYEQYF
TRBJ2-1,TRBD2,TRBV9,.,TGTGCCAGCAGCGCCGCCCCGGGACTACAATCTAACAATGAGCAGTTCTTC,CASSAAPGLQSNNEQFF